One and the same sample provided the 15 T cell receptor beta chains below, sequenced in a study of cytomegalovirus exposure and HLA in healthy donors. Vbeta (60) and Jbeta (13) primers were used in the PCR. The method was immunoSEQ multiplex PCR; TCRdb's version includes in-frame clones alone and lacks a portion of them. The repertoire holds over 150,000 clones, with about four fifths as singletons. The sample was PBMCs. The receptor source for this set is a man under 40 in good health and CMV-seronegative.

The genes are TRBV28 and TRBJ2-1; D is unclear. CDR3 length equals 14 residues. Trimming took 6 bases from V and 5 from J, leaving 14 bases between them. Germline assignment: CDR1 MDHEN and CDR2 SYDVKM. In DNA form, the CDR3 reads TGTGCCAGCAGCCCCCAGAGGCAACACAATGAGCAGTTCTTC. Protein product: CASSPQRQHNEQFF.

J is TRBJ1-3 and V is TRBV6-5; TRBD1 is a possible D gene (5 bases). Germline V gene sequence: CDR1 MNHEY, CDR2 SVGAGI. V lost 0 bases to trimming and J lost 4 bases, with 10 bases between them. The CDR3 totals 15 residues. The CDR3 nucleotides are TGTGCCAGCAGTTACTCGCAGGGATGGGGAAACACCATATATTTT. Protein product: CASSYSQGWGNTIYF.

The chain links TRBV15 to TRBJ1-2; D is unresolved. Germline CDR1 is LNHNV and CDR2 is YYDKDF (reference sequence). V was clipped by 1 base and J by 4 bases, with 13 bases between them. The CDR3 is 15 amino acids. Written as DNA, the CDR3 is TGTGCCACCAGCAGAGTTGGAGGGATGACCTATGGCTACACCTTC. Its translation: CATSRVGGMTYGYTF.

CDR3 bases: TGTGCCAGCAGCACTCAGACAGGGGGGAGGCCCCTCCACTTT. Translation gives CASSTQTGGRPLHF. This rearrangement joins TRBV11-2 to TRBJ1-6; TRBD1 matches 9 bases. The CDR3 spans 14 residues. The trim removed 5 bases at V and 13 bases at J, leaving 9 bases unmatched. Per the germline V gene, CDR1 is SGHAT and CDR2 is FQNNGV.

The CDR3 DNA sequence: TGTGCCTGGAGTGTACAGGGGGTAGCCGGAGATACGCAGTATTTT. It encodes CAWSVQGVAGDTQYF. This chain links TRBV30 with TRBJ2-3; 8 bases are a match to TRBD1. V shed 0 bases, J shed 5 bases, and the junction held 7 bases outside the gene matches. CDR3 length: 15 residues. The germline V gene encodes CDR1 GTSNPN and CDR2 SVGIG (reference sequence).

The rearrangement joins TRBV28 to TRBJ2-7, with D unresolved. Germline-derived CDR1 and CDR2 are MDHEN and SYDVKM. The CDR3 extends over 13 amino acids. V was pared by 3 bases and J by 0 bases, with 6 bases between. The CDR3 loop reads CASSLVRSYEQYF. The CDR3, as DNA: TGTGCCAGCAGTTTGGTGCGCTCCTACGAGCAGTACTTC. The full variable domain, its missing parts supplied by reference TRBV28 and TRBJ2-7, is DVKVTQSSRYLVKRTGEKVFLECVQDMDHENMFWYRQDPGLGLRLIYFSYDVKMKEKGDIPEGYSVSREKKERFSLILESASTNQTSMYLCASSLVRSYEQYFGPGTRLTVT.

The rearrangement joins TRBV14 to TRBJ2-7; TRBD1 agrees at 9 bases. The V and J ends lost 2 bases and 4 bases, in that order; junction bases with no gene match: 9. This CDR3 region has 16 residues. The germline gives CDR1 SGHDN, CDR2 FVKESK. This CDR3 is CASSQTPGTGWYEQYF. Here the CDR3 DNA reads TGTGCCAGCAGCCAAACCCCGGGGACAGGGTGGTACGAGCAGTACTTC.

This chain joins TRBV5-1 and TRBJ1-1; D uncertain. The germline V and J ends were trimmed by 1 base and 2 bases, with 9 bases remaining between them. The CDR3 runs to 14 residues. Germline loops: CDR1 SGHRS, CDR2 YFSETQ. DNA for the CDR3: TGCGCCAGCAGCTTGTTGGGCTACAACACTGAAGCTTTCTTT. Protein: CASSLLGYNTEAFF.

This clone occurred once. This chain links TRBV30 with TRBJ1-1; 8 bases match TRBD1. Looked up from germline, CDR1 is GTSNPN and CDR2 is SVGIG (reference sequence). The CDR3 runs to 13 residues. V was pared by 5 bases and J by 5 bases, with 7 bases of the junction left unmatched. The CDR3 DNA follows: TGTGCCTGGGAAGGACAGGGAGATACTGAAGCTTTCTTT. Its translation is CAWEGQGDTEAFF.

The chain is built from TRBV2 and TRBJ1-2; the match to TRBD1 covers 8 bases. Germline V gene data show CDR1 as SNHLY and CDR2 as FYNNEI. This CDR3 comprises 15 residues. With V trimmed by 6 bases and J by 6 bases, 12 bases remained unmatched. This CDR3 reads CASSPLAGGENGYTF. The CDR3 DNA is TGTGCCAGCAGCCCGTTGGCAGGGGGCGAAAATGGCTACACCTTC.

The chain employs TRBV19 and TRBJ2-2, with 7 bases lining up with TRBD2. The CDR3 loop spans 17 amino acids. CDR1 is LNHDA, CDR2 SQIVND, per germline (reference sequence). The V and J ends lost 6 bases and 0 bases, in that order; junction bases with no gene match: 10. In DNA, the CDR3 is TGTGCCAGTAGGGAAGCGGGGAAACCTTCGAACACCGGGGAGCTGTTTTTT. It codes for CASREAGKPSNTGELFF.

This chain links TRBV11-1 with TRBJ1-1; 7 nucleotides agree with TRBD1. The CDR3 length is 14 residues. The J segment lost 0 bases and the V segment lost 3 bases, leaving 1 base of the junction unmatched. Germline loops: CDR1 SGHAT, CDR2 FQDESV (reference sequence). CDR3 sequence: CASSFGTVNTEAFF. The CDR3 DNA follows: TGTGCCAGCAGCTTCGGGACAGTGAACACTGAAGCTTTCTTT.

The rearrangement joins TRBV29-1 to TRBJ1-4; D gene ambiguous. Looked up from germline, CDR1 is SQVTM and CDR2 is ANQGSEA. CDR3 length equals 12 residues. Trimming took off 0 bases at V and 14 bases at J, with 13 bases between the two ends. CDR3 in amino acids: CSVEEVREGLFF. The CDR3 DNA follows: TGCAGCGTTGAAGAGGTGCGGGAGGGCCTGTTTTTT.

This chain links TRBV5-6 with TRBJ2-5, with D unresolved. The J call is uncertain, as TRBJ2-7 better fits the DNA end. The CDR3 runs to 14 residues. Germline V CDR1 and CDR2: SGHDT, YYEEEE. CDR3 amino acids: CASSSKRFSYEQYF. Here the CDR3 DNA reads TGTGCCAGCAGCTCGAAACGATTTTCCTACGAGCAGTACTTC.

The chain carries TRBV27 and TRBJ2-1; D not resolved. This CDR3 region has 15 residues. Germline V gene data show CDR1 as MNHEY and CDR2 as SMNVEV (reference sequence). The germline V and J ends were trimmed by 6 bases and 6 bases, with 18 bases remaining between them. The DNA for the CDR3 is TGTGCCAGCAGCCCTACAGTCGTCTTCCCCAATGAGCAGTTCTTC. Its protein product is CASSPTVVFPNEQFF.